This T cell receptor beta chain was captured by sequencing in a study of shared clonotypes between healthy human individuals. Produced via immunoSEQ multiplex PCR; TCRdb's table is partial and in-frame only. The sample has about 2,100,000 clones; 93% are singletons. With 8 bases removed from V and 0 bases from J, the gap between germline ends came to 11 bases. The CDR3 is 14 amino acids. CDR1 is SEHNR and CDR2 is FQNEAQ in the germline V gene (reference sequence). Selected positively for CCR7 and CD45RO-negative, naive CD8 cells excluded terminally differentiated effector memory CD45RA+ cells. Specimen: naive CD8+ T cells from PBMCs. The gene calls are TRBV7-9 and TRBJ1-3; D remains ambiguous. The origin of this receptor is a man between 18 and 35 years old in good health. Some clones in this sample may be carry-over from other donors' samples. The CDR3 sequence: CASAPPYSGNTIYF. CDR3 bases: TGTGCCAGCGCTCCCCCGTACTCTGGAAACACCATATATTTT.